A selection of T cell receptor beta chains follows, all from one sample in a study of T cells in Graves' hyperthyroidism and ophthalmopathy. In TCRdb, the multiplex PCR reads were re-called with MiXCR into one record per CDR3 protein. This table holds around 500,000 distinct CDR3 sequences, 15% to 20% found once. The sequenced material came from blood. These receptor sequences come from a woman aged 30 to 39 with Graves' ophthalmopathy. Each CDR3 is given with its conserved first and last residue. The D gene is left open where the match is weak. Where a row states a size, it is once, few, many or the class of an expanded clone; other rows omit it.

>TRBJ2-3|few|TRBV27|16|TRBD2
TGTGCCAGCAGTCCAGGGTTGACGGGAGGGTTTAGTACGCAGTATTTT
CASSPGLTGGFSTQYF
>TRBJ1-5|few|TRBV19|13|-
TGTGCCAGTAGTAAACGGGGGGACCAGCCCCAGCATTTT
CASSKRGDQPQHF
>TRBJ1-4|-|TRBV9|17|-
TGTGCCAGCAGCGCAGAAGAGAGGGGAACAACTAATGAAAAACTGTTTTTT
CASSAEERGTTNEKLFF
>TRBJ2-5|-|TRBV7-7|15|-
TGTGCCAGCAGCTCCGCCCCGGGACCGCGAGAGACCCAGTACTTC
CASSSAPGPRETQYF
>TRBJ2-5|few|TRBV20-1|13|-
TGCAGTGCTAGAGTACTCGGGAAAGAGACCCAGTACTTC
CSARVLGKETQYF
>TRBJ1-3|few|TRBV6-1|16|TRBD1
TGTGCCAGCAGTGAACGTCAGGGGGCGCGTGGAAACACCATATATTTT
CASSERQGARGNTIYF
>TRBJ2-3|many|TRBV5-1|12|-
TGCGCCAGCAGCCTGTTCTCCTATACGCAGTATTTT
CASSLFSYTQYF
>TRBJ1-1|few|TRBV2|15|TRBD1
TGTGCCAGCAGTGGGACAGGGGGATTTAACACTGAAGCTTTCTTT
CASSGTGGFNTEAFF
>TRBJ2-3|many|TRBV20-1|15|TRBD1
TGCAGTGCTACCTGTGGGACAGAGAGCACAGATACGCAGTATTTT
CSATCGTESTDTQYF
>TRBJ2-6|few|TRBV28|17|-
TGTGCCAGCAGTTCCTGGGTTCGCCCCGCTGGGGCCAACGTCCTGACTTTC
CASSSWVRPAGANVLTF
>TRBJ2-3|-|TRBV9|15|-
TGTGCCAGCAGCGTAGCGCCAGGCAACACAGATACGCAGTATTTT
CASSVAPGNTDTQYF
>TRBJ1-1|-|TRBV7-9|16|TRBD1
TGTGCCAGCAGCTTAGCCGGGACAGGGACTCGGACTGAAGCTTTCTTT
CASSLAGTGTRTEAFF
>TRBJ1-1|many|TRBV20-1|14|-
TGCAGTGCCGAGGGGTTCCGGGGAGTCACTGAAGCTTTCTTT
CSAEGFRGVTEAFF
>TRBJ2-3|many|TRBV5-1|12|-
TGCGCCAGCAGCCCACAGGGAGATACGCAGTATTTT
CASSPQGDTQYF
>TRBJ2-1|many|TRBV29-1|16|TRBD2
TGCAGCGTTGACGAGGGGGGACTAGCGGTATACAATGAGCAGTTCTTC
CSVDEGGLAVYNEQFF
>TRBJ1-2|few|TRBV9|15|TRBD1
TGTGCCAGCAGCGCGATGGGACAGGGAAACTATGGCTACACCTTC
CASSAMGQGNYGYTF
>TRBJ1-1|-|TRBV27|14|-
TGTGCCAGCAGCGCCGGGACATTGAACACTGAAGCTTTCTTT
CASSAGTLNTEAFF
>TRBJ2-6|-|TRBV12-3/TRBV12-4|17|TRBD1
TGTGTCAGCAGTTTAGGGACAGGGGGCGGTAGGGCCAACGTCCTGACTTTC
CVSSLGTGGGRANVLTF
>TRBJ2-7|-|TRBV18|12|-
TGTGCCAGCTCTCACAGGGAGGACGAGCAGTACTTC
CASSHREDEQYF
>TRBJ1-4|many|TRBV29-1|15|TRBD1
TGCAGCGTTGAGGGCCGGACAGGGGAGGGTGAAAAACTGTTTTTT
CSVEGRTGEGEKLFF
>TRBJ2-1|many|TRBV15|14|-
TGTGCCACCAGCAGAGAGGGGACAATCGATGAGCAGTTCTTC
CATSREGTIDEQFF
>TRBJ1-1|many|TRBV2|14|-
TGTGCCAGCAAGGGTGGGGAGAGACGGATTGAAGCTTTCTTT
CASKGGERRIEAFF
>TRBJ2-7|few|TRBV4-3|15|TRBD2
TGCGCCAGCAGCCAAGATCGAGCGGGAGCCTACGAGCAGTACTTC
CASSQDRAGAYEQYF
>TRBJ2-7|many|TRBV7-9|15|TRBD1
TGTGCCAGCAGCCCAAGAAAAGGACAGGCCTACGAGCAGTACTTC
CASSPRKGQAYEQYF
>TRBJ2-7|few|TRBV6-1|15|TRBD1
TGTGCCAGTTCTACAGGGGATGAGGGCCCCTACGAGCAGTACTTC
CASSTGDEGPYEQYF
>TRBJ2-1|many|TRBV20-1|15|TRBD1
TGCAGTGCCAAGTCGTGGGCAGGGGGTTACAATGAGCAGTTCTTC
CSAKSWAGGYNEQFF
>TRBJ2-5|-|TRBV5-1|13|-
TGCGCCAGCAGCCCCTGGGGGGAAGAGGCCCAGTACTTC
CASSPWGEEAQYF
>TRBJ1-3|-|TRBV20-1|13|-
TGCAGTTTTCTAGGGCACTCTGGAAACACCATATATTTT
CSFLGHSGNTIYF
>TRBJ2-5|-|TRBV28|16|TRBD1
TGTACCAGCAGCCCCGAGGGACAGGGGAACCAAGAGACCCAGTACTTC
CTSSPEGQGNQETQYF
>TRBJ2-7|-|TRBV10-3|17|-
TGTGCCATCAGTGAGTCTAAGATGGGAATCACCTCCTACGAGCAGTACTTC
CAISESKMGITSYEQYF
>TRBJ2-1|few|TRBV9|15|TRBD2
TGTGCCAGCAGTTCAGCGGGAGTGGTCTACAATGAGCAGTTCTTC
CASSSAGVVYNEQFF
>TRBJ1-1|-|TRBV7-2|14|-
TGTGCCAGCAGCTTAGTTGAGGGGGGTTCTGAAGCTTTCTTT
CASSLVEGGSEAFF
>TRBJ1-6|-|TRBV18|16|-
TGTGCCAGCTCACCGGCAGGAAGCTCCTATAATTCACCCCTCCACTTT
CASSPAGSSYNSPLHF
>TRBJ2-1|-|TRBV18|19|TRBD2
TGTGCCAGCTCACCCAGAGGGACAGCCGGGACTAGCGGGAACAATGAGCAGTTCTTC
CASSPRGTAGTSGNNEQFF
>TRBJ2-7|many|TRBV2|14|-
TGTGCCAAACAGAACCAGGAGAGCTCCTACGAGCAGTACTTC
CAKQNQESSYEQYF
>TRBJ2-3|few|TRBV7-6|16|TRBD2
TGTGCCAGCAGCCAGACGACTAGCAGCGGCACAGATACGCAGTATTTT
CASSQTTSSGTDTQYF
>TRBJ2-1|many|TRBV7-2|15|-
TGTGCCAGCAGCTTATTCGGAGGGCTGTACAATGAGCAGTTCTTC
CASSLFGGLYNEQFF
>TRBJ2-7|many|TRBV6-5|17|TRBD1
TGTGCCAGCAGTTACCACGACAGGGTGTTACTACGCTACGAGCAGTACTTC
CASSYHDRVLLRYEQYF
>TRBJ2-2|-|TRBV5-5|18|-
TGTGCCAGCAGCTTGCGGGCTCCGGCGTTTGGGGCCGCCGGGGAGCTGTTTTTT
CASSLRAPAFGAAGELFF
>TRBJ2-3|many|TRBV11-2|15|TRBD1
TGTGCCAGCAGCTGGACAGGGGGTTCGACAGATACGCAGTATTTT
CASSWTGGSTDTQYF
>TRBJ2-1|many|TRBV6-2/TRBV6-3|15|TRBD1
TGTGCCAGCAGTTACTCGAACAGGGGGTACAATGAGCAGTTCTTC
CASSYSNRGYNEQFF
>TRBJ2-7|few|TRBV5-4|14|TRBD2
TGTGCCAGCAGCTTTGGTAGCGGGAATTTCGAGCAGTACTTC
CASSFGSGNFEQYF
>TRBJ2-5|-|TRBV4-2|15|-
TGTGCCAGCAGCCCATCCTTCCTGGGACAAGAGACCCAGTACTTC
CASSPSFLGQETQYF
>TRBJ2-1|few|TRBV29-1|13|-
TGCAGCGTTGACCTAGTAGGTACCAATGAGCAGTTCTTC
CSVDLVGTNEQFF
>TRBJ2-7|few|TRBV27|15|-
TGTGCCAGCAGTTGGCGTAGCGGAACCTCCTACGAGCAGTACTTC
CASSWRSGTSYEQYF
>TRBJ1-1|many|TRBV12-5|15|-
TGTGCTAGTGGTTTGGCCCCCGATATGAACACTGAAGCTTTCTTT
CASGLAPDMNTEAFF
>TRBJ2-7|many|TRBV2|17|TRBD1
TGTGCCAGCAGTGAAGCGAGACAGGGGACCGGAGGGTACGAGCAGTACTTC
CASSEARQGTGGYEQYF
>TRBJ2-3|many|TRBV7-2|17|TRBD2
TGTGCCAGCAGCACCCTGGGGACGGGAGGGCCCACAGATACGCAGTATTTT
CASSTLGTGGPTDTQYF
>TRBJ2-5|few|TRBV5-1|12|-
TGCGCCAGCAGCTTCCGGGAAGAGACCCAGTACTTC
CASSFREETQYF